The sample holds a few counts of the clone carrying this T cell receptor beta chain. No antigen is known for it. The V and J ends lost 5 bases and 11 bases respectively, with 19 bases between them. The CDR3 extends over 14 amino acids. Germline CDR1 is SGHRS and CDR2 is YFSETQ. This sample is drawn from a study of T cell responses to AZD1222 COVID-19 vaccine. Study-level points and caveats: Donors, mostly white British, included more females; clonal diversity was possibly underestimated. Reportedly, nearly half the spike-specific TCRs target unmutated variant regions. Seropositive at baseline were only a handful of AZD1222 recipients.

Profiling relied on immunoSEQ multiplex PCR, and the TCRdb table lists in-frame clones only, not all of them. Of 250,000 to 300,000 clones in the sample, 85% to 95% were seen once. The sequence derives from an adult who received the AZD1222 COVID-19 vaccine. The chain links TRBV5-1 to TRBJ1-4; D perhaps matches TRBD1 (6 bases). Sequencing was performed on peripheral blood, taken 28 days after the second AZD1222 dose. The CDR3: CASSPEAGAGKLFF. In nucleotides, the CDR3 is TGCGCCAGCAGTCCGGAAGCGGGGGCCGGGAAACTGTTTTTT.